The sample holds many counts of the clone carrying this T cell receptor (beta chain). These data come from a study of breast tumors, draining lymph nodes, adjacent tissues. The lymph nodes were axillary draining lymph nodes from breast cancer patients. Via MiXCR, TCRdb re-called the multiplex PCR reads, giving one row per CDR3 protein. The sample yields about 180,000 distinct CDR3 sequences, roughly 30% seen once. V shed 10 bases and J 4 bases; nucleotides not matched to a gene: 8. Germline V gene sequence: CDR1 ENHRY, CDR2 SYGVKD. This CDR3 spans 14 amino acids. The sample taken for sequencing was axillary lymph node tissue. The origin of this receptor is a female donor with breast cancer. Some clones in this sample may be carry-over from other donors' samples. V gene TRBV10-3 combines with J gene TRBJ2-1, with 9 bases fitting TRBD1. The DNA for the CDR3 is TGTGCCAGCCGACAGGGGGAACTTTACAATGAGCAGTTCTTC. It yields the protein CASRQGELYNEQFF.